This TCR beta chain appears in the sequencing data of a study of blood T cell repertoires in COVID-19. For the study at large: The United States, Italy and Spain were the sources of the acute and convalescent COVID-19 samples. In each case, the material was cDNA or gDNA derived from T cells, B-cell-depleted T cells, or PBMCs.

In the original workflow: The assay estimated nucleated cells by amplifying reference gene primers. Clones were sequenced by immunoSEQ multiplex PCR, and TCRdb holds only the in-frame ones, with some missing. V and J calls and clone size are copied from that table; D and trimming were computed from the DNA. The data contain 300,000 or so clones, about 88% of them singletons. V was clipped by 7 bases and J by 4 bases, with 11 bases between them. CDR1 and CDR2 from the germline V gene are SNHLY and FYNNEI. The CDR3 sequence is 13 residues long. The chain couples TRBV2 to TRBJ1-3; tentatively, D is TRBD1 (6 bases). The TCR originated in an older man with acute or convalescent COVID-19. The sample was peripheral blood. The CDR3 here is CASTRDRGNTIYF. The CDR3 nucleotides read TGTGCCAGCACCCGTGACAGGGGAAACACCATATATTTT.